The clone carrying this T cell receptor beta chain was seen more than once but under ten times. Its specificity is unknown. The CDR3 is made up of 16 amino acids. V lost 2 bases, J lost 3 bases, and 14 bases lay in between. In germline, CDR1 is KGHSH, CDR2 LQKENI. This entry is derived from a study of response to subunit inactivated influenza vaccine. Whole-study findings and limits: That few new T cells are recruited by each seasonal influenza vaccination was the authors' suggestion.

A single record per CDR3 protein comes from TCRdb applying MiXCR to the RT-PCR reads. This table holds about 520,000 distinct CDR3 sequences, around 25% found once. The material sequenced was CD4+ T cells sorted from PBMCs, taken about 5 days after vaccination. V is TRBV18 and J is TRBJ1-5, with D perhaps TRBD1 (5 bases). This clonotype originated in a man over 45 who received an inactivated influenza vaccine. CDR3 amino acids: CASSPNSGRVNQPQHF. The CDR3 DNA follows: TGTGCCAGCTCACCAAATTCGGGCAGGGTCAATCAGCCCCAGCATTTT. Full variable domain (outside the CDR3, taken from reference TRBV18 and TRBJ1-5): NAGVMQNPRHLVRRRGQEARLRCSPMKGHSHVYWYRQLPEEGLKFMVYLQKENIIDESGMPKERFSAEFPKEGPSILRIQQVVRGDSAAYFCASSPNSGRVNQPQHFGDGTRLSIL.